These T cell receptor beta chains were read from a single sample in a study of spatial heterogeneity in lung cancer. Each CDR3 protein gets one entry after TCRdb re-called the 5' RACE reads with MiXCR. In the table there are some 46,000 distinct CDR3 sequences, about 11% of which are singletons. The input for sequencing was PBMCs, taken at follow-up. These receptors were collected from a male donor with early-stage non-small cell lung cancer. The CDR3 runs from the conserved cysteine through the conserved F or W. The order of the fields is V gene, D gene, clone size, J gene, CDR3 protein, CDR3 DNA. D genes are given only for firm matches. Some rows have no size entry. The others give once, few or many, or a class for an expanded clone.

TRBV12-3/TRBV12-4	-	-	TRBJ2-2	CASSFFTGGTGELFF	TGTGCCAGCAGTTTTTTTACCGGGGGAACCGGGGAGCTGTTTTTT
TRBV30	TRBD2	-	TRBJ2-7	CAWSVLAGSYEQYF	TGTGCCTGGAGTGTACTAGCGGGCTCCTACGAGCAGTACTTC
TRBV29-1	-	many	TRBJ2-7	CSVGGRYYEQYF	TGCAGCGTGGGGGGACGGTACTACGAGCAGTACTTC
TRBV12-5	TRBD2	many	TRBJ2-1	CASSPGLAVYNEQFF	TGTGCTAGTTCGCCGGGACTAGCGGTTTACAATGAGCAGTTCTTC
TRBV7-2	TRBD2	many	TRBJ2-5	CASSPGLAQETQYF	TGTGCCAGCAGCCCGGGACTAGCCCAAGAGACCCAGTACTTC
TRBV11-2	-	few	TRBJ2-2	CASSHKRNTGELFF	TGTGCCAGCAGCCACAAAAGAAACACCGGGGAGCTGTTTTTT
TRBV7-2	-	few	TRBJ1-1	CASSFSSVDTEAFF	TGTGCCAGCAGCTTCTCTTCGGTGGACACTGAAGCTTTCTTT
TRBV5-1	TRBD1	-	TRBJ1-4	CASSLAGTGAEKLFF	TGCGCCAGCAGCCTAGCCGGGACAGGGGCGGAAAAACTGTTTTTT
TRBV5-1	TRBD2	many	TRBJ2-7	CASSLGLGYEQYF	TGCGCCAGCAGCCTGGGACTAGGCTACGAGCAGTACTTC
TRBV12-3/TRBV12-4	-	medium-sized	TRBJ2-3	CASSFGGAGDTQYF	TGTGCCAGCAGTTTTGGGGGCGCGGGAGATACGCAGTATTTT
TRBV7-2	TRBD2	many	TRBJ2-3	CASSTGLAGGDTQYF	TGTGCCAGCAGCACGGGACTAGCGGGTGGAGATACGCAGTATTTT
TRBV2	TRBD2	-	TRBJ2-5	CASVLRAGRTQETQYF	TGTGCCAGCGTGCTCAGAGCGGGAAGAACTCAAGAGACCCAGTACTTC
TRBV12-3/TRBV12-4	-	-	TRBJ1-4	CASSSAPGGWEKLFF	TGTGCCAGCAGCTCGGCCCCGGGGGGATGGGAAAAACTGTTTTTT
TRBV12-3/TRBV12-4	TRBD1	many	TRBJ1-6	CASSRGQHNSPLHF	TGTGCCAGCAGTCGGGGACAGCATAATTCACCCCTCCACTTT
TRBV7-2	TRBD2	-	TRBJ2-1	CASSLPALAGRLF	TGTGCCAGCAGCCTCCCGGCGCTAGCGGGAAGACTCTTC
TRBV5-1	-	-	TRBJ2-5	CASSAGTAQETQYF	TGCGCCAGCAGCGCCGGGACGGCCCAAGAGACCCAGTACTTC
TRBV27	-	-	TRBJ1-6	CASSPAGPSAPLHF	TGTGCCAGCAGCCCCGCGGGGCCCAGCGCACCCCTCCACTTT
TRBV9	TRBD1	many	TRBJ1-2	CASSSDNRGYGYTF	TGTGCCAGCAGCTCAGATAACAGGGGCTATGGCTACACCTTC
TRBV5-1	-	many	TRBJ1-2	CASSLGRVENSYGYTF	TGCGCCAGCAGCTTGGGCCGGGTCGAAAATAGCTATGGCTACACCTTC
TRBV20-1	-	many	TRBJ1-1	CSASRSGEGNTEAFF	TGCAGTGCTAGTCGTTCAGGGGAAGGAAACACTGAAGCTTTCTTT
TRBV5-1	TRBD2	many	TRBJ2-3	CASSFGGNTDTQYF	TGCGCCAGCAGCTTCGGGGGGAACACAGATACGCAGTATTTT
TRBV29-1	TRBD2	medium-sized	TRBJ2-6	CSVVTSGGPEGVFSGANVLTF	TGCAGCGTGGTGACTAGCGGGGGCCCGGAGGGGGTCTTCTCTGGGGCCAACGTCCTGACTTTC
TRBV30	TRBD2	-	TRBJ2-7	CAWGTGGIYEQYF	TGTGCCTGGGGGACGGGGGGAATCTACGAGCAGTACTTC
TRBV5-4	-	many	TRBJ2-5	CASTLGAGQSLQETQYF	TGTGCCAGCACCCTTGGGGCGGGACAGAGCCTCCAAGAGACCCAGTACTTC
TRBV7-9	-	few	TRBJ1-6	CASSFDGAGSLHF	TGTGCCAGCAGCTTCGACGGGGCAGGATCCCTCCACTTT
TRBV12-3/TRBV12-4	TRBD1	many	TRBJ2-2	CASSQGVTGELFF	TGTGCCAGCAGTCAGGGGGTTACCGGGGAGCTGTTTTTT
TRBV4-3	TRBD2	many	TRBJ2-1	CASSHSGLAGNEQFF	TGCGCCAGCAGCCATAGCGGACTAGCGGGCAATGAGCAGTTCTTC
TRBV29-1	TRBD1	-	TRBJ1-2	CSVTQGTEGYTF	TGCAGCGTGACACAGGGGACGGAAGGCTACACCTTC
TRBV15	-	many	TRBJ2-6	CATSRDPFSGANVLTF	TGTGCCACCAGCAGAGACCCCTTCTCTGGGGCCAACGTCCTGACTTTC
TRBV7-2	TRBD1	-	TRBJ1-5	CASSSGQGSNQPQHF	TGTGCCAGCAGCTCAGGACAGGGGAGCAATCAGCCCCAGCATTTT
TRBV7-9	-	few	TRBJ1-1	CASSLAEGLDTEAFF	TGTGCCAGCAGCTTAGCGGAGGGTCTAGACACTGAAGCTTTCTTT
TRBV27	-	few	TRBJ2-3	CASSLNGYTQYF	TGTGCCAGCAGTTTAAACGGTTATACGCAGTATTTT
TRBV4-1	TRBD1	many	TRBJ1-4	CASSQESLGTGFEKLFF	TGCGCCAGCAGCCAAGAATCTCTAGGGACAGGGTTTGAAAAACTGTTTTTT
TRBV12-3/TRBV12-4	TRBD2	many	TRBJ2-7	CASSLTSGNGLYEQYF	TGTGCCAGCAGTTTGACTAGCGGGAATGGGTTGTACGAGCAGTACTTC
TRBV30	TRBD1	many	TRBJ1-1	CAWSRQGPRTEAFF	TGTGCCTGGAGTCGACAGGGGCCTCGAACTGAAGCTTTCTTT
TRBV18	TRBD1	-	TRBJ2-3	CASSQQGASGDTQYF	TGTGCCAGCTCACAACAGGGGGCCTCTGGAGATACGCAGTATTTT
TRBV3-1	-	-	TRBJ1-1	CASSLQRDTEAFF	TGTGCCAGCAGTCTACAGCGGGACACTGAAGCTTTCTTT
TRBV2	-	many	TRBJ1-3	CASSEGTYDTIYF	TGTGCCAGCAGTGAAGGGACCTATGACACCATATATTTT
TRBV11-2	-	few	TRBJ2-5	CASSLGTYQETQYF	TGTGCCAGCAGCTTGGGAACGTACCAAGAGACCCAGTACTTC
TRBV28	-	few	TRBJ1-2	CASRESTIAYGYTF	TGTGCCAGCAGGGAGAGTACAATAGCATATGGCTACACCTTC
TRBV19	TRBD1	many	TRBJ1-5	CASTLGQGLQPQHF	TGTGCCAGTACCCTGGGACAGGGTCTACAGCCCCAGCATTTT
TRBV6-5	-	few	TRBJ2-5	CASTPPGQETQYF	TGTGCCAGCACCCCCCCGGGGCAAGAGACCCAGTACTTC
TRBV6-4	-	-	TRBJ2-3	CASSDQGSSTDTQYF	TGTGCCAGCAGTGACCAGGGCTCAAGCACAGATACGCAGTATTTT
TRBV7-7	-	many	TRBJ2-5	CASSLNPTGETQYF	TGTGCCAGCAGCTTGAACCCTACGGGAGAGACCCAGTACTTC
TRBV6-2/TRBV6-3	TRBD2	-	TRBJ2-1	CASSHPSGGSYNEQFF	TGTGCCAGCAGTCATCCTAGCGGGGGCTCCTACAATGAGCAGTTCTTC
TRBV12-2	-	few	TRBJ1-3	CASRRPVERNTIYF	TGTGCAAGTCGCCGTCCGGTCGAGCGGAACACCATATATTTT
TRBV20-1	TRBD1	many	TRBJ2-1	CSASATGGHNEQFF	TGCAGTGCTTCCGCAACAGGGGGGCACAATGAGCAGTTCTTC
TRBV7-9	-	many	TRBJ1-3	CASSLAGYSGNTIYF	TGTGCCAGCAGCTTGGCAGGGTATTCTGGAAACACCATATATTTT
TRBV27	-	many	TRBJ1-1	CASSFNYGTLGTEAFF	TGTGCCAGCAGTTTCAACTATGGGACCCTAGGAACTGAAGCTTTCTTT
TRBV12-3/TRBV12-4	-	many	TRBJ2-5	CASSWNTGETQYF	TGTGCCAGCAGTTGGAATACCGGAGAGACCCAGTACTTC
TRBV28	TRBD2	-	TRBJ2-1	CASSRWTSGSNNEQFF	TGTGCCAGCAGTCGCTGGACTAGCGGGAGTAACAATGAGCAGTTCTTC
TRBV30	TRBD1	many	TRBJ2-3	CAWSALDRGSADTQYF	TGTGCCTGGAGTGCCCTGGACAGGGGGAGCGCAGATACGCAGTATTTT
TRBV20-1	TRBD2	few	TRBJ2-1	CSAWTSGIYNEQFF	TGCAGTGCCTGGACTAGCGGAATCTACAATGAGCAGTTCTTC
TRBV2	-	-	TRBJ2-2	CASSEDRRWELFF	TGTGCCAGCAGTGAAGACAGGCGATGGGAGCTGTTTTTT
TRBV29-1	TRBD2	few	TRBJ2-3	CSAPPGLAGASTDTQYF	TGCAGCGCCCCCCCGGGACTAGCGGGAGCTAGCACAGATACGCAGTATTTT